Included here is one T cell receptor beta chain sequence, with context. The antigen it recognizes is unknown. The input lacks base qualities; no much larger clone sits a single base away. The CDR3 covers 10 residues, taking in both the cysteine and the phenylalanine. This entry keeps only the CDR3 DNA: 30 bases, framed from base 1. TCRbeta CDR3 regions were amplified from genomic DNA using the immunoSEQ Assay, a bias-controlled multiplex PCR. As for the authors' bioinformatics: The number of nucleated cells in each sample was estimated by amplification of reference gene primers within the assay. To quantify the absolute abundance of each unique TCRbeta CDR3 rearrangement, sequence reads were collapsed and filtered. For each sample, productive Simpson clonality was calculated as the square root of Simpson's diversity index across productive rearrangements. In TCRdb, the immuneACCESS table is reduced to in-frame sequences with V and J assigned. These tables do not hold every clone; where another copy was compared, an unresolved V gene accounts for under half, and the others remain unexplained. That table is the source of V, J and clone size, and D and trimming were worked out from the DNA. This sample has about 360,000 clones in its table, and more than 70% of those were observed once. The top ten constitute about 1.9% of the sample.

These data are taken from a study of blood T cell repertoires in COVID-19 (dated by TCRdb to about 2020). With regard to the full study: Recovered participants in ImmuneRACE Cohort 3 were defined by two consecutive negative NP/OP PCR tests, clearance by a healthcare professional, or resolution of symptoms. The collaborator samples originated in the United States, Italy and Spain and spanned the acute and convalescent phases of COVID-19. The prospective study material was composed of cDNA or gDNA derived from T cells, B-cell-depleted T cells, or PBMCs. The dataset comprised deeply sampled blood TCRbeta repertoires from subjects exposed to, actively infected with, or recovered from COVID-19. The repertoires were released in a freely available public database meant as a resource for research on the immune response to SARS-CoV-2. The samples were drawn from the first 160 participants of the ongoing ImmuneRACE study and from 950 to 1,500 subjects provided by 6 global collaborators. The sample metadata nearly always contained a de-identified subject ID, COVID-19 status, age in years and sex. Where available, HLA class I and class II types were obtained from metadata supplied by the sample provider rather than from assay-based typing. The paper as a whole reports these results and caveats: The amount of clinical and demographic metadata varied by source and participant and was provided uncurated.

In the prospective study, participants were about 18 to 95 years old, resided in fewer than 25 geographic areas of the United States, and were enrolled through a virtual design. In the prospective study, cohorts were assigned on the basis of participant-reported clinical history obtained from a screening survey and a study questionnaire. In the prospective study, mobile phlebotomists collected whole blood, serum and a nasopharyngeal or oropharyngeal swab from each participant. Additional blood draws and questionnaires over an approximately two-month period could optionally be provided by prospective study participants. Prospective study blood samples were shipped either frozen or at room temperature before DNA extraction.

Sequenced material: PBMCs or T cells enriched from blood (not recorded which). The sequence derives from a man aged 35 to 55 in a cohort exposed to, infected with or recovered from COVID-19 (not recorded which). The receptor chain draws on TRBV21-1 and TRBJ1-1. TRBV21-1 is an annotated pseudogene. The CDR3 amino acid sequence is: CASSKALTPF. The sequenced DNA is TGTGCCAGCAGCAAAGCGCTGACTCCCTTT.